One and the same sample provided the 25 T cell receptor beta chains below, sequenced in a study of metastatic and nonmetastatic thyroid tumors. TCRdb reassembled clones from the PCR reads with MiXCR. The sample yields around 37,000 clones, 20% to 25% seen once. No patient received treatment before thyroid surgery. Sequencing was performed on tumor tissue. The receptor source for this set is a female donor with papillary thyroid cancer or a benign thyroid nodule (not recorded which). Some clones in this sample may be carry-over from other donors' samples.

By proportion, this clone is medium-sized. V usage is TRBV3-1 and J usage is TRBJ1-3; 8 nucleotides align to TRBD1. The germline V gene encodes CDR1 LGHDT and CDR2 YNNKEL (reference sequence). CDR3 length: 15 residues. Trimming at V came to 1 base and at J to 4 bases, leaving 3 bases not matched to a gene. The DNA for the CDR3 is TGTGCCAGCAGCCAAGCCCGGACAGGGGGAAACACCATATATTTT. Protein: CASSQARTGGNTIYF.

At least ten counts were recorded for this clone. This rearrangement joins TRBV5-1 to TRBJ2-2; the D is unclear. The CDR3 spans 14 residues. Germline CDR1 SGHRS, CDR2 YFSETQ. The V end lost 0 bases, the J end lost 8 bases, and 11 bases lay between the germline ends. DNA of the CDR3: TGCGCCAGCAGCTTGGATCTGGCGGCAGGGGAGCTGTTTTTT. This encodes CASSLDLAAGELFF.

The sample holds a few counts of this clone. The gene calls are TRBV19 and TRBJ1-2, with D unresolved. Trimming shortened V by 3 bases and J by 2 bases, and 7 bases separated the two germline ends. Germline V gene lookup returns CDR1 LNHDA and CDR2 SQIVND (reference sequence). The CDR3 is made up of 13 amino acids. For the CDR3, the DNA is TGTGCCAGTAGTATCCAGGTAAACTATGGCTACACCTTC. Its translation is CASSIQVNYGYTF.

CDR3 amino acids: CSARGPRGGEAFF. Written as DNA, the CDR3 is TGCAGTGCTAGAGGCCCGAGAGGCGGTGAAGCTTTCTTT. The chain uses TRBV20-1 and TRBJ1-1; D is ambiguous. CDR1 is DFQATT and CDR2 is SNEGSKA in the germline V gene (reference sequence). The CDR3 is 13 residues long. V was trimmed by 1 base and J by 7 bases, leaving 13 bases between them.

In this sample, this clone turned up a few times. This sequence joins TRBV15 and TRBJ2-7; the D gene is possibly TRBD2 (6 bases). The germline CDR1 and CDR2 sequences are LNHNV and YYDKDF (reference sequence). With 0 bases removed from V and 6 bases from J, the gap between germline ends came to 15 bases. The CDR3 runs to 15 residues. The CDR3 DNA sequence: TGTGCCACCAGCAGAGACCTTCCGCCGGAGGGCGAGCAGTACTTC. Its translation is CATSRDLPPEGEQYF.

This clone was observed a handful of times. The chain is built from TRBV10-3 and TRBJ1-2; D possibly corresponds to TRBD1 (6 bases). This CDR3 spans 14 amino acids. CDR1 ENHRY and CDR2 SYGVKD come from the germline V gene. The V gene lost 10 bases and the J gene lost 2 bases, with 17 bases spanning the gap. The CDR3 region has the DNA TGTGCCACCACCCGGGGAGGGGGGAACTATGGCTACACCTTC. Translated: CATTRGGGNYGYTF.

By share, this clone counts as medium-sized. The genes are TRBV20-1 and TRBJ2-7; 7 nucleotides agree with TRBD1. The germline gives CDR1 DFQATT, CDR2 SNEGSKA (reference sequence). CDR3 length equals 15 residues. Unmatched junction bases numbered 11, after V lost 4 bases and J lost 2 bases. Written as DNA, the CDR3 is TGCAGTGCTAATACGTATGACAGGGACCCCTACGAGCAGTACTTC. Amino acid sequence: CSANTYDRDPYEQYF.

V gene TRBV20-1 combines with J gene TRBJ1-2, with a tentative D call TRBD1 (5 bases). This CDR3 region has 13 residues. Trimming removed 0 bases at V and 9 bases at J, with 14 bases between. Germline CDR1 DFQATT, CDR2 SNEGSKA (reference sequence). CDR3 bases: TGCAGTGCTAGAGATTCCCGGGGGTATAGCTACACCTTC. Protein: CSARDSRGYSYTF.

In its sample, this clone was seen many times. The rearrangement links TRBV12-3 or TRBV12-4 to TRBJ1-1, with D possibly matching TRBD1 (6 bases). V lost 5 bases and J lost 5, with 24 bases in between. The CDR3 totals 17 residues. CDR3 sequence (DNA): TGTGCCAGCAGTGCCACAGTCCCGGGACAAGGGAGGACTGAAGCTTTCTTT. Protein: CASSATVPGQGRTEAFF.

In this sample, this clone is medium-sized. CDR3 bases: TGTGCCAGTAGCGAACAGGGGTGGGCTATTGGCTACACCTTC. Translation gives CASSEQGWAIGYTF. The genes are TRBV19 and TRBJ1-2; TRBD1 agrees at 7 bases. After removal of 6 bases from V and 7 bases from J, the junction contained 11 bases not matched to a gene. Germline V gives CDR1 LNHDA, CDR2 SQIVND (reference sequence). This CDR3 is 14 amino acids long.

In regard to this clone: Compared with germline, one end of the junction differs, possibly owing to a read error. Other nucleotide sequences from this sample produce the same CDR3. V gene TRBV6-1 combines with J gene TRBJ2-6; D is tentatively TRBD1 or TRBD2 (5 bases each). The CDR3 is 15 amino acids. Germline V lookup: CDR1 MNHNS, CDR2 SASEGT. The CDR3 spells CASIEGESGANVLTF. The CDR3 DNA follows: TGTGCCAGCATCGAAGGGGAGTCTGGGGCCAACGTACTGACTTTC.

J is TRBJ2-7 and V is TRBV5-1, with D hard to call. Germline CDR1 reads SGHRS; CDR2 reads YFSETQ. Trimming cost V 4 bases and J 3 bases, with 8 bases left between them. CDR3 length equals 12 residues. The CDR3 spells CASSPPGYEQYF. In nucleotides, the CDR3 is TGCGCCAGCAGCCCCCCCGGCTACGAGCAGTACTTC.

A few counts support this clone. The rearrangement links TRBV6-5 to TRBJ1-4, with D possibly matching TRBD1 (6 bases). CDR1 is MNHEY and CDR2 is SVGAGI in the germline V gene. The ends were cut back, 0 bases at V and 8 bases at J, with 10 bases in the middle. CDR3 length equals 14 residues. The CDR3 spells CASSYSQGGEKLFF. In nucleotides, the CDR3 is TGTGCCAGCAGTTACTCACAGGGAGGCGAAAAACTGTTTTTT.

In its sample, this clone was seen a few times. No conserved phenylalanine or tryptophan ends this CDR3, so it is likely a read error. The chain links TRBV5-1 to TRBJ1-1; the D gene is possibly TRBD1 (6 bases). Germline V gene sequence: CDR1 SGHRS, CDR2 YFSETQ. The V gene lost 0 bases and the J gene lost 11 bases, with 20 bases spanning the gap. CDR3 length: 15 amino acids. CDR3 protein: CASSLGGDAGAGAFS. In DNA form, the CDR3 reads TGCGCCAGCAGCTTGGGAGGTGACGCAGGGGCAGGCGCTTTCTCT.

This clone was seen a handful of times. The V and J genes are TRBV20-1 and TRBJ2-2; possibly TRBD2 for D (6 bases). V lost 0 bases and J 2 bases, leaving 10 bases between the germline ends. This CDR3 is 15 amino acids long. The germline CDR1 and CDR2 sequences are DFQATT and SNEGSKA (reference sequence). In DNA form, the CDR3 reads TGCAGTGCTAGAGATGGGACTTATAACACCGGGGAGCTGTTTTTT. Amino acids: CSARDGTYNTGELFF.

This clone ranks as medium-sized (0.01 to 0.1%). The chain joins TRBV3-1 to TRBJ1-1, with D possibly matching TRBD1 (5 bases). The CDR3 extends over 13 amino acids. The V and J ends lost 1 base and 6 bases respectively, with 9 bases between them. Germline CDR1 is LGHDT and CDR2 is YNNKEL (reference sequence). The CDR3 nucleotides are TGTGCCAGCAGCCAAGTAAGGGGCTCTGAAGCTTTCTTT. Its protein is CASSQVRGSEAFF.

This clone has only a few counts. A much more abundant neighbour one base away suggests this may be a read error. The chain carries TRBV6-1 and TRBJ2-5; D perhaps matches TRBD2 (5 bases). The CDR3 length is 15 residues. The V gene lost 4 bases and the J gene lost 2 bases, with 14 bases spanning the gap. The germline V gene encodes CDR1 MNHNS and CDR2 SASEGT. CDR3 DNA: TGTGCCAGCAGTGGGGCCGGTGGGGAGCAAGAGACCCAGTACTTC. It is translated as CASSGAGGEQETQYF.

The chain is built from TRBV5-1 and TRBJ2-7; D is possibly TRBD2 (9 bases). CDR1 and CDR2 from the germline V gene are SGHRS and YFSETQ. V was cut by 4 bases and J by 2 bases, with 25 bases left in between. This CDR3 is built from 18 residues. The CDR3 DNA sequence: TGCGCCAGCAGCCTTGGCCCCCTAGCGGGACAGGAGACCTACGAGCAGTACTTC. Protein product: CASSLGPLAGQETYEQYF. Combining the CDR3 with reference TRBV5-1 and TRBJ2-7 gives the whole variable domain KAGVTQTPRYLIKTRGQQVTLSCSPISGHRSVSWYQQTPGQGLQFLFEYFSETQRNKGNFPGRFSGRQFSNSRSEMNVSTLELGDSALYLCASSLGPLAGQETYEQYFGPGTRLTVT.

J is TRBJ2-1 and V is TRBV28; 9 bases agree with TRBD2. The V segment lost 7 bases and the J segment 9 bases; nucleotides outside the gene matches: 13. The CDR3 runs to 15 residues. Per germline, CDR1 MDHEN and CDR2 SYDVKM. The CDR3 is CASKPGGLAGFEQFF. The CDR3 DNA reads TGTGCCAGCAAGCCCGGTGGGCTAGCGGGATTTGAGCAGTTCTTC.

The rearrangement joins TRBV11-2 to TRBJ1-1; TRBD1 matches at 7 bases. The length of the CDR3 is 14 residues. The V gene end was trimmed by 5 bases and the J gene end by 7 bases; junction bases not matched to a gene: 10. Germline loops: CDR1 SGHAT, CDR2 FQNNGV. CDR3 protein: CASSVAGTALEAFF. For the CDR3, the DNA is TGTGCCAGCAGCGTAGCAGGGACAGCTCTTGAAGCTTTCTTT.

This clone is labeled as medium-sized. V gene TRBV11-2 combines with J gene TRBJ1-1, with D unresolved. Looked up from germline, CDR1 is SGHAT and CDR2 is FQNNGV. This CDR3 is 15 amino acids long. Trimming pared 1 base from V and 1 base from J, leaving 10 bases between. The CDR3 region is CASSLVQGRNTEAFF. The CDR3 DNA sequence: TGTGCCAGCAGCTTAGTGCAAGGACGGAACACTGAAGCTTTCTTT.

This clone was detected many times. The J gene is TRBJ1-5, the V gene TRBV18; D unclear. V was cut by 2 bases and J by 0 bases, with 11 bases left in between. The germline gives CDR1 KGHSH, CDR2 LQKENI. The CDR3 contains 16 residues. The chain's CDR3 is CASSPIADYSNQPQHF. For the CDR3, the DNA is TGTGCCAGCTCACCAATTGCAGATTATAGCAATCAGCCCCAGCATTTT.

In this sample, this clone turned up many times. V gene TRBV5-1 combines with J gene TRBJ1-1; tentatively, D is TRBD1 (5 bases). Trimming pared 2 bases from V and 2 bases from J, leaving 10 bases between. The V gene's germline CDR1 is SGHRS and CDR2 YFSETQ. CDR3 length: 14 amino acids. The CDR3 here is CASSFGGSNTEAFF. CDR3 sequence (DNA): TGCGCCAGCAGCTTTGGGGGGAGTAACACTGAAGCTTTCTTT.

The chain recombines TRBV27 with TRBJ2-1; D not certain. Germline V gene lookup returns CDR1 MNHEY and CDR2 SMNVEV (reference sequence). V dropped 2 bases and J dropped 4 bases, with 6 bases sitting between them. This CDR3 is 13 amino acids long. The CDR3, as DNA: TGTGCCAGCAGTTTAGGTCAATACAATGAGCAGTTCTTC. Its translation is CASSLGQYNEQFF.

This clone was seen more than once but under ten times. The rearrangement joins TRBV19 to TRBJ1-1, with D tentatively TRBD1 (6 bases). Germline loops: CDR1 LNHDA, CDR2 SQIVND (reference sequence). V shed 7 bases and J shed 2 bases, with 14 bases lying between them. The length of the CDR3 is 14 residues. CDR3 loop: CASIHQGRNTEAFF. The CDR3 DNA sequence: TGTGCCAGTATCCACCAGGGGCGAAACACTGAAGCTTTCTTT. The full variable domain, with the rest looked up from reference TRBV19 and TRBJ1-1, is DGGITQSPKYLFRKEGQNVTLSCEQNLNHDAMYWYRQDPGQGLRLIYYSQIVNDFQKGDIAEGYSVSREKKESFPLTVTSAQKNPTAFYLCASIHQGRNTEAFFGQGTRLTVV.